The sequence of this T cell receptor beta chain was determined in a study of shared clonotypes between healthy human individuals. The study, taken as a whole, reports: Sequencing depth was a factor that was expected to affect clonotype sharing among donors.

The CDR3 sequence is 15 residues long. V was clipped by 0 bases and J by 4 bases, with 11 bases between them. The germline V gene encodes CDR1 MGHRA and CDR2 YSYEKL. Comment on this clone: As yet, its antigen is unknown.

As defined, naive CD8 cells were CD45RO-negative and positively selected for CCR7, with terminally differentiated effector memory CD45RA+ cells excluded. Sequencing used immunoSEQ multiplex PCR; TCRdb keeps in-frame clones, though not all of them. The table shows about 800,000 clones, with around 96% occurring only once. This chain connects TRBV4-1 to TRBJ2-3; D unresolved. The TCR comes from a young man in good health. The source material was naive CD8+ T cells sorted from blood. CDR3 region: CASSQDRVSADTQYF. The DNA for the CDR3 is TGCGCCAGCAGCCAAGATAGGGTTAGTGCAGATACGCAGTATTTT.